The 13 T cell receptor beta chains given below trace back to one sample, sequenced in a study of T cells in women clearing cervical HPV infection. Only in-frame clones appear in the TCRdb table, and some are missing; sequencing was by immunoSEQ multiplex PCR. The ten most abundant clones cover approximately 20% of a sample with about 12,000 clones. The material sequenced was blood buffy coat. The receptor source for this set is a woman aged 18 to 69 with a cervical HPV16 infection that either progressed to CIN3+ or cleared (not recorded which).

The part of the CDR3 DNA that was read is TGCAGTGCTAGAGCGGCCGGGTGGAACAAAGTAGGTGGCTCTTACGAG. Translating gives CSARAAGWNKVGGSYE. The CDR3 as a whole reads CSARAAGWNKVGGSYEQYF. This chain uses TRBV20-1 with TRBJ2-7; D remains ambiguous. The observed sequence ends 3 residues before the CDR3 terminus, with the missing tail filled in from the germline J gene. Looked up from germline, CDR1 is DFQATT and CDR2 is SNEGSKA (reference sequence). Trimming cost V 1 base and J 4 bases, with 29 bases left between them. CDR3 length: 19 residues.

The CDR3 region is CASSAQFKAFF. The part of the CDR3 DNA that was read is TGTGCCAGCAGTGCCCAGTTTAAA. The chain combines TRBV6-1 with TRBJ1-1; D remains unclear. The read ends 3 residues before the CDR3 terminus; that terminus is restored from the germline J gene. This CDR3 comprises 11 residues. Germline assignment: CDR1 MNHNS and CDR2 SASEGT.

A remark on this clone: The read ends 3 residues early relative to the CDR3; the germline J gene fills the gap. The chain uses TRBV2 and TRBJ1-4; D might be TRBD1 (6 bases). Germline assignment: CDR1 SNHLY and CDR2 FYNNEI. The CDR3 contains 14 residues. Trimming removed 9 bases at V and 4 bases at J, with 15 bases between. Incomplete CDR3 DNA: TGTGCCAGTAAACAGGGCCGCCTTAATGAAAAA. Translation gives CASKQGRLNEK. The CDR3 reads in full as CASKQGRLNEKLFF.

CDR3 protein: CASSLDQQGLMGFSGETQYF. The sequenced CDR3 bases are TGTGCCAGCAGTTTAGACCAACAGGGGCTGATGGGGTTTAGCGGAGAGACC. The chain couples TRBV12-3 or TRBV12-4 to TRBJ2-5, with D possibly being TRBD1 (7 bases). The CDR3 end is not reached by the read, which stops 3 residues before it; the germline J gene fills it in. The V gene lost 1 base and the J gene lost 4 bases, with 28 bases spanning the gap. The CDR3 has 20 residues.

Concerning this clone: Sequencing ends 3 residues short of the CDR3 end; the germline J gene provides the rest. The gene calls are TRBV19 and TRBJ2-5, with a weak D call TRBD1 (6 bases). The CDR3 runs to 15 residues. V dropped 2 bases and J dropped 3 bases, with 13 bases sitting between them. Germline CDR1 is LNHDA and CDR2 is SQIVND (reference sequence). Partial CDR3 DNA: TGTGCCAGTAGTATAACAGGGAGAGGCGAAGAGACC. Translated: CASSITGRGEET. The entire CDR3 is CASSITGRGEETQYF.

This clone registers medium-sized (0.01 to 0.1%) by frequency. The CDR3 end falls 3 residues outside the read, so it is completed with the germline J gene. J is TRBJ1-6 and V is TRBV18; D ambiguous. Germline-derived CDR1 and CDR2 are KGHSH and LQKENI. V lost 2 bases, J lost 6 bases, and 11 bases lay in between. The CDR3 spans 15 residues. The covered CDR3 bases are TGTGCCAGCTCACCAATGGCAGAGAGTAATTCACCC. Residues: CASSPMAESNSP. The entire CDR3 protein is CASSPMAESNSPLHF.

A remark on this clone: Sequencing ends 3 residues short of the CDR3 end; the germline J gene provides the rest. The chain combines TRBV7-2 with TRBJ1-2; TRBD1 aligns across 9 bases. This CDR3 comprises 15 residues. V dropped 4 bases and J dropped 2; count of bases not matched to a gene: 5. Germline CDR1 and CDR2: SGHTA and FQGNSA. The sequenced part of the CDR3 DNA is TGTGCCAGCAGCTCGAGTGGACAGGGGAACTATGGC. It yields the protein CASSSSGQGNYG. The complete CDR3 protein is CASSSSGQGNYGYTF.

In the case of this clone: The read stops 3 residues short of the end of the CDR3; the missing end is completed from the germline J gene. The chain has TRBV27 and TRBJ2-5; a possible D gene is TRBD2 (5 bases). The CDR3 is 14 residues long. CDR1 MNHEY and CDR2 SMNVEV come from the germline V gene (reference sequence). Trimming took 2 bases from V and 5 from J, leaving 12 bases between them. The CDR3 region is CASSLEGPRETQYF. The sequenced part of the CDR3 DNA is TGTGCCAGCAGTTTAGAGGGCCCCCGGGAGACC.

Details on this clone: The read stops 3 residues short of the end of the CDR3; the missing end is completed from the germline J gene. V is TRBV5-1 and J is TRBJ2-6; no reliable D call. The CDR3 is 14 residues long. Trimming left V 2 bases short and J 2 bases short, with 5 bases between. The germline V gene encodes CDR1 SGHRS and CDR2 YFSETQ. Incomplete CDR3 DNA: TGCGCCAGCAGCTTAGGTCCTGGGGCCAACGTC. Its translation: CASSLGPGANV. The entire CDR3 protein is CASSLGPGANVLTF.

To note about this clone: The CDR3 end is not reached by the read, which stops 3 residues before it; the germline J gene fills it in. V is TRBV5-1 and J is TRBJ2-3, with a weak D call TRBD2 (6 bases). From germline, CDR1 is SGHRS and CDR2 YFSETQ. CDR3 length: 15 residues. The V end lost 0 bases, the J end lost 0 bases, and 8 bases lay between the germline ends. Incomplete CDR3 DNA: TGCGCCAGCAGCTTGGCCGGGGGTAGCACAGATACG. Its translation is CASSLAGGSTDT. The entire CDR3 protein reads CASSLAGGSTDTQYF.

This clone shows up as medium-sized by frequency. Here the CDR3 reads CASSQDWSGVEQFF. The CDR3 bases that were read are TGTGCCAGCAGCCAAGATTGGAGCGGGGTTGAG. The chain joins TRBV14 to TRBJ2-1; 7 positions agree with TRBD2. The CDR3 end falls 3 residues outside the read, so it is completed with the germline J gene. Trimming at V came to 0 bases and at J to 9 bases, leaving 5 bases not matched to a gene. The CDR3 runs 14 residues. CDR1 is SGHDN, CDR2 FVKESK, per germline. Full variable domain (missing parts from reference TRBV14 and TRBJ2-1): EAGVTQFPSHSVIEKGQTVTLRCDPISGHDNLYWYRRVMGKEIKFLLHFVKESKQDESGMPNNRFLAERTGGTYSTLKVQPAELEDSGVYFCASSQDWSGVEQFFGPGTRLTVL.

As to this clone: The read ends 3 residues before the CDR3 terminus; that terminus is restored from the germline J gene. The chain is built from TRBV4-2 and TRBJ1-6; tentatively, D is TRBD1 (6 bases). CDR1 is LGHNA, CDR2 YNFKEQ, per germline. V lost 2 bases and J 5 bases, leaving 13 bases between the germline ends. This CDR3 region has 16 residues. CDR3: CASSQNIGQNNSPLHF. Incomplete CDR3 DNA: TGTGCCAGCAGCCAAAATATCGGACAGAATAATTCACCC.

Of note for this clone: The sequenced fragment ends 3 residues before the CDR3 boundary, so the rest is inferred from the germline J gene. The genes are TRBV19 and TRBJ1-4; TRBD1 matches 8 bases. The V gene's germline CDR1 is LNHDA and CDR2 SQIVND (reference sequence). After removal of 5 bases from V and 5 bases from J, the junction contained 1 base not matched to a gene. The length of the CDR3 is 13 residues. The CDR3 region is CASSWDRNEKLFF. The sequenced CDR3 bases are TGTGCCAGTAGTTGGGACAGGAATGAAAAA.